This TCR beta chain was profiled in a study of T cell changes during pregnancy in multiple sclerosis. V shed 8 bases and J shed 6 bases, with 15 bases lying between them. The V gene's germline CDR1 is KGHSH and CDR2 LQKENI. The CDR3 runs to 13 residues. Libraries were prepared by immunoSEQ multiplex PCR; TCRdb keeps only in-frame clonotypes and omits some of them. The sample contains around 45,000 clones, just under 95% of which appear only once. Source: CD4+ T cells from peripheral blood mononuclear cells, taken in the third trimester of pregnancy. The origin of this receptor is a female donor with multiple sclerosis, enrolled in a pregnancy study. The chain uses TRBV18 and TRBJ2-3; possibly TRBD2 for D (6 bases). The CDR3 DNA reads as TGTGCCAGCACAAGACCTGGAGGGGATACGCAGTATTTT. Its protein is CASTRPGGDTQYF.